A selection of T cell receptor beta chains follows, all from one sample in a study of shared clonotypes between healthy human individuals. Method: immunoSEQ multiplex PCR; TCRdb's copy keeps in-frame clones and lacks some. The sample carries about 2.1 million clones, about 92% recorded once. Sequencing was carried out using naive CD8+ T cells from PBMCs. These receptors were taken from a man younger than 35 in good health. Some clones in this sample may be carry-over from other donors' samples. Each CDR3 is given with its conserved first and last residue. The order of the fields is V gene, J gene, CDR3 protein.

TRBV6-1	TRBJ1-5	CASSDVWQPQHF
TRBV5-1	TRBJ2-1	CASSFTTGGNYNEQFF
TRBV7-8	TRBJ1-1	CASSPRKGPTEAFF
TRBV5-1	TRBJ2-7	CASSLYGAEQYF
TRBV5-1	TRBJ1-2	CASSLADRAFYGYTF
TRBV30	TRBJ2-6	CAWNRPSSWANVLTF
TRBV5-5	TRBJ2-7	CASSLVAYEQYF
TRBV7-8	TRBJ1-1	CASSFSTGTMSTEAFF
TRBV6-5	TRBJ2-1	CASSYGLADYNEQFF
TRBV7-2	TRBJ2-7	CASSPGQSYEQYF
TRBV5-1	TRBJ1-1	CASTTGELNTEAFF